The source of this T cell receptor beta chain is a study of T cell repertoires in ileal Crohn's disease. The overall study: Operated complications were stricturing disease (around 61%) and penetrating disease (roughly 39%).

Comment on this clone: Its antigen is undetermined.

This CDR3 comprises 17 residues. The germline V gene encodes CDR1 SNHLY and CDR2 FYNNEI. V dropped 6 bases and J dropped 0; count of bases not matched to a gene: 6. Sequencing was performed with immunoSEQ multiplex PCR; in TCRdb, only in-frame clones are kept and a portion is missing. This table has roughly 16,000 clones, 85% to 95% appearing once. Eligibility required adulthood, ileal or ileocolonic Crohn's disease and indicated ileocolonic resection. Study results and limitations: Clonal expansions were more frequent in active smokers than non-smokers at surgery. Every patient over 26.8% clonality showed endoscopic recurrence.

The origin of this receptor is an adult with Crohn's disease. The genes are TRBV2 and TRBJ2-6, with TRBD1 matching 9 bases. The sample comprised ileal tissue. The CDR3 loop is CASSPGQGSSGANVLTF. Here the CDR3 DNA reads TGTGCCAGCAGCCCGGGACAGGGCTCCTCTGGGGCCAACGTCCTGACTTTC.